A selection of T cell receptor beta chains follows, all from one sample in a study of OX40 agonist ivuxolimab in advanced cancers. Sequenced by immunoSEQ multiplex PCR; TCRdb stores in-frame clones only, minus some. The sample carries roughly 30,000 clones, under 85% recorded once. Sequencing was performed on CD4+ or CD8+ T cells sorted from blood, taken in a trial of the OX40 agonist ivuxolimab. These receptor sequences come from an adult with an advanced solid tumor such as melanoma, head and neck, liver or kidney cancer. The CDR3 runs from the conserved cysteine through the conserved F or W.

v_call cdr3_aa
TRBV6-1 CASRRTSAGYEQYF
TRBV6-1 CASRRLPEGNQPQHF
TRBV6-1 CASRLQLQGDYGYTF
TRBV10-3 CAISEWDGSEQYF
TRBV9 CASSAHGNTEAFF
TRBV2 CATRDFESQETQYF
TRBV6-6 CASSYSIYNEQFF
TRBV5-1 CASSLAAGLGAGELFF
TRBV9 CASSGLRDDKSTDTQYF
TRBV7-3 CASSLTPGTEAFF
TRBV5-1 CASSPRELGNSPLHF
TRBV5-4 CASSLGQGHYEQYF
TRBV7-8 CAGSIGANTGELFF
TRBV6-6 CASTGTGVEAFF
TRBV25-1 CASSEWGRGHEQYF
TRBV2 CASSPMGLSNQPQHF
TRBV10-3 CAISEGTSGRDTQYF
TRBV27 CASSLYRDRGRAALQETQYF
TRBV5-6 CASSFRQGAFNEQFF
TRBV11-3 CASSSRDRGSRSNQPQHF
TRBV10-1 CASSVGRGAAQETQYF
TRBV7-9 CASSYYSNSPLHF
TRBV5-1 CASSLEAGGDQPQHF
TRBV30 CAWNRGPPYEQYF
TRBV6-6 CAVSRESYEQYF
TRBV30 CAWNRDPNQPQHF
TRBV10-3 CAISDQQGGYTF
TRBV9 CASSGGTVLSYEQYF
TRBV5-4 CASSAPLYGYTF
TRBV5-1 CASSLVTYNEQFF
TRBV7-2 CASSLGGGAQTQYF
TRBV29-1 CSVRTEPEAFF